The clone carrying this T cell receptor beta chain was seen only a few times. What it binds is not known. This table comes from immunoSEQ multiplex PCR, and its TCRdb copy is limited to in-frame clones, with some not included. The sample comprises approximately 29,000 clones, roughly 80% of which are singletons, and roughly 0.1% rests with the top ten. This record comes from a study of regulatory dendritic cells for organ transplantation. Notes on the study in general: The most alloreactive TCR clonotypes were found in resting memory CD8+ cells. Regulatory dendritic cells appeared to expand memory CD8+ clones less than mature ones.

V dropped 7 bases and J dropped 4; count of bases not matched to a gene: 6. This CDR3 contains 14 residues. Germline lookup yields CDR1 SNHLY and CDR2 FYNNEI. Input material: naive CD4+ T cells from blood. Regarding subset: CD45RA+ naive T cells. This clonotype was sampled from a human donor in good health. The J gene is TRBJ2-2, the V gene TRBV2; 7 nucleotides line up with TRBD1. The CDR3 DNA is TGTGCCAGCAACTACAGGGGAACCACCGGGGAGCTGTTTTTT. Its protein is CASNYRGTTGELFF.